Shown below are 27 T cell receptor beta chains from a single sample sequenced in a study of CD8 T cells in Susac syndrome. Reverse transcription used about 0.45 to 1 ug RNA and random hexamers. TCRdb reprocessed the immunoSEQ multiplex PCR reads via MiXCR and lists one record per CDR3 protein. The sample carries approximately 76,000 distinct CDR3 sequences, approximately 94% recorded once. The sequencing input was CD8+ T cells from PBMCs. Receptor source: a human donor with multiple sclerosis.

J is TRBJ2-7 and V is TRBV12-3 or TRBV12-4, with D possibly called TRBD1 or TRBD2 (7 bases each). V was pared by 6 bases and J by 2 bases, with 17 bases between. This CDR3 region has 15 residues. The CDR3 protein is CASSPGGVFPYEQYF. In nucleotides, the CDR3 is TGTGCCAGCAGCCCAGGGGGGGTTTTTCCCTACGAGCAGTACTTC.

This clonotype was seen only once. V gene TRBV7-2 combines with J gene TRBJ2-7; no definite D call. The CDR3 has 14 amino acids. Trimming removed 8 bases at V and 0 bases at J, with 14 bases between. Germline V CDR1 and CDR2: SGHTA, FQGNSA. The chain's CDR3 is CASGPYLSSYEQYF. DNA for the CDR3: TGTGCCAGCGGACCCTACCTTAGCTCCTACGAGCAGTACTTC.

V gene TRBV7-8 combines with J gene TRBJ2-7, with 8 bases lining up with TRBD1. The germline CDR1 and CDR2 sequences are SGHVS and FQNEAQ. The CDR3 runs 14 residues. The trim removed 1 base at V and 3 bases at J, leaving 2 bases unmatched. The CDR3 coding sequence is TGTGCCAGCAGCTTAGTGGGACAGGTCTACGAGCAGTACTTC. Translation gives CASSLVGQVYEQYF.

This chain connects TRBV7-2 to TRBJ1-2; no firm D call. Germline V gene data show CDR1 as SGHTA and CDR2 as FQGNSA. This CDR3 contains 11 residues. V was cut by 5 bases and J by 4 bases, with 5 bases left in between. CDR3 residues: CASSILYGYTF. The CDR3, as DNA: TGTGCCAGCAGCATACTCTATGGCTACACCTTC.

J is TRBJ1-2 and V is TRBV20-1; 10 nucleotides align to TRBD1. The V gene end was trimmed by 4 bases and the J gene end by 12 bases; junction bases not matched to a gene: 2. The CDR3 spans 10 residues. Per germline, CDR1 DFQATT and CDR2 SNEGSKA (reference sequence). The DNA for the CDR3 is TGCAGTGCTACCGGGACAGGGGACACCTTC. Protein: CSATGTGDTF.

This chain links TRBV9 with TRBJ1-2; D uncertain. Per germline, CDR1 SGDLS and CDR2 YYNGEE. This CDR3 is 13 amino acids long. Trimming pared 8 bases from V and 3 bases from J, leaving 14 bases between. This chain's CDR3 is CASSSVSDYGYTF. The CDR3 DNA sequence: TGTGCCAGTTCTAGCGTTTCCGACTATGGCTACACCTTC.

This chain links TRBV14 with TRBJ2-5; 9 positions match TRBD2. V was clipped by 3 bases and J by 5 bases; unmatched bases: 10. This CDR3 contains 16 residues. CDR1 is SGHDN, CDR2 FVKESK, per germline. DNA of the CDR3: TGTGCCAGCAGCCAGAGCCTAGCGGGGTACGACGAGACCCAGTACTTC. It encodes CASSQSLAGYDETQYF. Complete variable domain (other parts from reference TRBV14 and TRBJ2-5): EAGVTQFPSHSVIEKGQTVTLRCDPISGHDNLYWYRRVMGKEIKFLLHFVKESKQDESGMPNNRFLAERTGGTYSTLKVQPAELEDSGVYFCASSQSLAGYDETQYFGPGTRLLVL.

This chain links TRBV24-1 with TRBJ2-3; 8 bases line up with TRBD2. This CDR3 has 16 residues. With 3 bases clipped from V and 0 bases from J, the junction kept 4 bases outside the gene matches. Germline CDR1 and CDR2: KGHDR and SFDVKD. In nucleotides, the CDR3 is TGTGCCACCAGTGATATTAGCGGGGCGAGCACAGATACGCAGTATTTT. Translating it yields CATSDISGASTDTQYF.

A single count supports this clonotype. The chain recombines TRBV6-5 with TRBJ2-2; 7 bases map to TRBD1. The CDR3 has 17 amino acids. Per germline, CDR1 MNHEY and CDR2 SVGAGI. J gave up 0 bases and V 2 bases, and 6 bases lay outside the gene matches. CDR3: CASSYTDRSANTGELFF. CDR3 nucleotide sequence: TGTGCCAGCAGTTACACGGACAGGAGTGCGAACACCGGGGAGCTGTTTTTT.

The chain has TRBV3-1 and TRBJ2-1; D is undetermined. Germline CDR1 LGHDT, CDR2 YNNKEL (reference sequence). Trimming left V 8 bases short and J 3 bases short, with 14 bases between. The CDR3 sequence is 14 residues long. CDR3 loop: CASQLSLSYNEQFF. The CDR3 nucleotides are TGTGCCAGCCAGCTTAGTCTCAGCTACAATGAGCAGTTCTTC.

The V gene is TRBV15, the J gene TRBJ2-1; 9 bases line up with TRBD1. The ends lost 5 bases at V and 0 bases at J; junction bases unmatched: 5. In germline, CDR1 is LNHNV, CDR2 YYDKDF (reference sequence). The CDR3 sequence is 16 residues long. CDR3 coding DNA: TGTGCCACCAGCGAGGACAGGGGAAGCTCCTACAATGAGCAGTTCTTC. Amino acids: CATSEDRGSSYNEQFF.

This clonotype was picked up one time. The gene calls are TRBV25-1 and TRBJ2-1; D uncertain. V was shortened by 5 bases and J by 2 bases, with 13 bases between the two germline ends. In germline, CDR1 is MGHDK, CDR2 SYGVNS. There are 15 residues in the CDR3. The chain's CDR3 is CASSPGPLTYNEQFF. CDR3 DNA: TGTGCCAGCAGTCCGGGTCCCTTAACCTACAATGAGCAGTTCTTC.

The gene calls are TRBV4-3 and TRBJ2-2; 7 positions match TRBD1. The CDR3 has 17 residues. After removal of 4 bases from V and 6 bases from J, the junction contained 14 bases not matched to a gene. Germline CDR1 and CDR2: LGHNA and YSLEER. The CDR3 DNA follows: TGCGCCAGCAGCCCCCGATTCGAGTACAGGGGTCCCGGGGAGCTGTTTTTT. Amino acids: CASSPRFEYRGPGELFF.

The chain employs TRBV18 and TRBJ2-5, with a tentative D call TRBD1 (7 bases). This CDR3 is built from 16 residues. Germline CDR1 reads KGHSH; CDR2 reads LQKENI. The V gene lost 3 bases and the J gene lost 1 base, with 15 bases spanning the gap. In DNA form, the CDR3 reads TGTGCCAGCTCACCTCTAGAGGAGGGGGCCCAAGAGACCCAGTACTTC. Its translation is CASSPLEEGAQETQYF.

This chain joins TRBV12-3 or TRBV12-4 and TRBJ2-3, with D perhaps matching TRBD2 (5 bases). The V gene lost 6 bases and the J gene lost 6 bases, with 13 bases spanning the gap. The CDR3 runs to 13 residues. This CDR3 is CASSRGQFDTQYF. CDR3 DNA: TGTGCCAGCAGCCGAGGGCAGTTCGATACGCAGTATTTT.

J is TRBJ1-5 and V is TRBV7-9, with 9 positions matching TRBD1. Losses at the gene ends were 5 bases for V and 10 bases for J; bases not matched to a gene: 9. This CDR3 spans 14 amino acids. Per the germline V gene, CDR1 is SEHNR and CDR2 is FQNEAQ (reference sequence). In DNA form, the CDR3 reads TGTGCCAGCAGCGAACCGGGACAGGGATACCCCCAGCATTTT. It specifies CASSEPGQGYPQHF.

The rearrangement uses TRBV13 and TRBJ2-2; D tentatively reads TRBD1 or TRBD2 (5 bases each). Germline loops: CDR1 PRHDT, CDR2 FYEKMQ (reference sequence). V lost 0 bases, J lost 4 bases, and 12 bases lay in between. This CDR3 has 16 amino acids. CDR3 coding DNA: TGTGCCAGCAGCTTAGGCCGGCAGGGACCCACCGGGGAGCTGTTTTTT. Translating gives CASSLGRQGPTGELFF.

This chain joins TRBV3-1 and TRBJ2-1; no clear D gene. Per the germline V gene, CDR1 is LGHDT and CDR2 is YNNKEL (reference sequence). The CDR3 has 15 amino acids. Trimming removed 4 bases at V and 0 bases at J, with 10 bases between. The CDR3 reads CASSPDKRSYNEQFF. In DNA form, the CDR3 reads TGTGCCAGCAGCCCTGATAAACGCTCCTACAATGAGCAGTTCTTC.

The chain links TRBV29-1 to TRBJ1-2, with 7 bases lining up with TRBD1. The V gene's germline CDR1 is SQVTM and CDR2 ANQGSEA. After removal of 4 bases from V and 8 bases from J, the junction contained 10 bases not matched to a gene. The CDR3 loop spans 13 amino acids. CDR3 sequence: CSVVIQGRDGYTF. The CDR3 coding sequence is TGCAGCGTTGTAATACAGGGGCGGGACGGCTACACCTTC.

In this sample, this clonotype turned up once. V and J are TRBV3-1 and TRBJ1-1; TRBD1 is a possible D gene (5 bases). Germline CDR1 LGHDT, CDR2 YNNKEL (reference sequence). The CDR3 spans 15 residues. V lost 7 bases and J 3 bases, leaving 18 bases between the germline ends. Written as DNA, the CDR3 is TGTGCCAGCAACCTCGGGACCACCCAGGACACTGAAGCTTTCTTT. This encodes CASNLGTTQDTEAFF.

The gene calls are TRBV27 and TRBJ1-1; weak D call: TRBD1 (6 bases). There are 10 residues in the CDR3. Germline V gene data show CDR1 as MNHEY and CDR2 as SMNVEV (reference sequence). Trimming cost V 8 bases and J 8 bases, with 9 bases left between them. The CDR3 protein is CASVGGEAFF. CDR3 bases: TGTGCCAGCGTCGGGGGCGAAGCTTTCTTT.

The V gene is TRBV7-9, the J gene TRBJ2-1, with a possible D match to TRBD2 (6 bases). The CDR3 consists of 10 residues. Germline V gene lookup returns CDR1 SEHNR and CDR2 FQNEAQ (reference sequence). V was clipped by 8 bases and J by 7 bases, with 6 bases between them. CDR3 DNA sequence: TGTGCCAGCGGGGGGAATGAGCAGTTCTTC. Translating it yields CASGGNEQFF.

The chain employs TRBV6-5 and TRBJ2-7, with D perhaps matching TRBD1 (5 bases). Trimming stripped 0 bases from V and 0 bases from J, with 9 bases between. This CDR3 is built from 15 residues. Germline CDR1 MNHEY, CDR2 SVGAGI. The CDR3 loop is CASSYSRTPSYEQYF. In nucleotides, the CDR3 is TGTGCCAGCAGTTACTCGCGGACACCCTCCTACGAGCAGTACTTC.

The V call is TRBV9, the J call TRBJ2-3, with D maybe TRBD2 (6 bases). V lost 0 bases to trimming and J lost 5 bases, with 13 bases between them. The germline CDR1 and CDR2 sequences are SGDLS and YYNGEE. This CDR3 spans 15 amino acids. In DNA form, the CDR3 reads TGTGCCAGCAGCGTAGGCACGGGACTCATAGATACGCAGTATTTT. It codes for CASSVGTGLIDTQYF. Variable domain in full (rest from reference TRBV9 and TRBJ2-3): DSGVTQTPKHLITATGQRVTLRCSPRSGDLSVYWYQQSLDQGLQFLIQYYNGEERAKGNILERFSAQQFPDLHSELNLSSLELGDSALYFCASSVGTGLIDTQYFGPGTRLTVL.

The J gene is TRBJ1-6, the V gene TRBV9; the D is unclear. Germline lookup yields CDR1 SGDLS and CDR2 YYNGEE. The CDR3 length is 15 residues. The germline V and J ends were trimmed by 0 bases and 1 base, with 5 bases remaining between them. CDR3 loop: CASSVGISYNSPLHF. The CDR3 coding sequence is TGTGCCAGCAGCGTAGGGATTTCCTATAATTCACCCCTCCACTTT.

This chain connects TRBV18 to TRBJ2-5; D is possibly TRBD2 (6 bases). Germline assignment: CDR1 KGHSH and CDR2 LQKENI. Trimming cost V 2 bases and J 5 bases, with 9 bases left between them. This CDR3 comprises 13 residues. Here the CDR3 reads CASSPSGVETQYF. The CDR3 DNA is TGTGCCAGCTCACCATCGGGGGTGGAGACCCAGTACTTC.

This chain joins TRBV29-1 and TRBJ1-3, with 8 bases fitting TRBD1. The germline V gene has CDR1 SQVTM and CDR2 ANQGSEA. With 3 bases clipped from V and 2 bases from J, the junction kept 3 bases outside the gene matches. This CDR3 is built from 14 residues. The CDR3 loop is CSVDKTGAGNTIYF. CDR3 nucleotides: TGCAGCGTTGACAAGACAGGGGCTGGAAACACCATATATTTT.